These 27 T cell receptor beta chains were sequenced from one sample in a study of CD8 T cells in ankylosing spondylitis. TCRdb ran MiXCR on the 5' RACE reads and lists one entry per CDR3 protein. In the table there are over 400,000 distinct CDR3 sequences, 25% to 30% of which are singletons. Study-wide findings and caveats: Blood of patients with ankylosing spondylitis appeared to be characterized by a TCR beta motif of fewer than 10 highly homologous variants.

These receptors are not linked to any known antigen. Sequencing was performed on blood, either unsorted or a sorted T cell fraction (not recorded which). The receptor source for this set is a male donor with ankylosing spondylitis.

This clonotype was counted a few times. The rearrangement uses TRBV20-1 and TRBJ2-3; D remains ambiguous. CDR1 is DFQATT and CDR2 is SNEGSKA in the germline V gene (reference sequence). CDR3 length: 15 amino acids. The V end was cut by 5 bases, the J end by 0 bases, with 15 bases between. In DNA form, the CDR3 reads TGCAGTGCTCTGGTAGCCATCCTTAGCACAGATACGCAGTATTTT. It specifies CSALVAILSTDTQYF.

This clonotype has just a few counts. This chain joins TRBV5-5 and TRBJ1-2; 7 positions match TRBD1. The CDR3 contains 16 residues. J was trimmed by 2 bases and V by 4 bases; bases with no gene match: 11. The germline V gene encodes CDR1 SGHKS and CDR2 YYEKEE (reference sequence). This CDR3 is CASSQQGGGANYGYTF. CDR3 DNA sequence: TGTGCCAGCAGCCAGCAGGGGGGGGGAGCCAACTATGGCTACACCTTC.

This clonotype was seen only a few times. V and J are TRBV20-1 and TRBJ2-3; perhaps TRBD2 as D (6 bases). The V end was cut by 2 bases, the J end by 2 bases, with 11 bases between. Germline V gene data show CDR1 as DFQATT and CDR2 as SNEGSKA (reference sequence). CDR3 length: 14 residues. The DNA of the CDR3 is TGCAGTGCTAGACCGCTAGCGACCACAGATACGCAGTATTTT. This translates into CSARPLATTDTQYF.

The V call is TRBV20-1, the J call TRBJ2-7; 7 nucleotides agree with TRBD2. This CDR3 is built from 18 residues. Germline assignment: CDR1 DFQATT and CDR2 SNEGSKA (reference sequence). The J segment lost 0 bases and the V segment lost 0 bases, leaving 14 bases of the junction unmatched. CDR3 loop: CSARDPSGTSQSSYEQYV. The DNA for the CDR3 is TGCAGTGCTAGAGATCCCAGCGGGACCTCCCAGAGCTCCTACGAGCAGTACGTC.

In DNA form, the CDR3 reads TGTGCCAGCATCGTTGAAAGCCTGAACACTGAAGCTTTCTTT. Translation gives CASIVESLNTEAFF. The chain employs TRBV2 and TRBJ1-1; D is unresolved. The CDR3 is 14 amino acids. V was shortened by 7 bases and J by 0 bases, with 12 bases between the two germline ends. Germline values: CDR1 SNHLY, CDR2 FYNNEI.

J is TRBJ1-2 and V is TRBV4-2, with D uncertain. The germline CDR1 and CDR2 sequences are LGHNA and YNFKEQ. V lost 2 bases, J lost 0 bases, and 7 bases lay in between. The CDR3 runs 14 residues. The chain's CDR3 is CASSQKGTNYGYTF. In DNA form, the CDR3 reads TGTGCCAGCAGCCAAAAAGGAACTAACTATGGCTACACCTTC.

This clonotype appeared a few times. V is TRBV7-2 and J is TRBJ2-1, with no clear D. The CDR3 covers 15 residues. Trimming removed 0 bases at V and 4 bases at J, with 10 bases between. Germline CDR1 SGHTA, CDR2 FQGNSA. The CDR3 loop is CASSLAPTGYNEQFF. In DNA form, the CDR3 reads TGTGCCAGCAGCTTAGCCCCGACTGGGTACAATGAGCAGTTCTTC.

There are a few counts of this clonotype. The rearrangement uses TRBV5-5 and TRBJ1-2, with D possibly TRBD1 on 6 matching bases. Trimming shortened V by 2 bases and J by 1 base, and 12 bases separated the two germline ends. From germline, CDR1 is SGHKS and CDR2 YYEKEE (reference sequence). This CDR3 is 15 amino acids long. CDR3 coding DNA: TGTGCCAGCAGCTTAACAGGGTTGGGTAACTATGGCTACACCTTC. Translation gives CASSLTGLGNYGYTF.

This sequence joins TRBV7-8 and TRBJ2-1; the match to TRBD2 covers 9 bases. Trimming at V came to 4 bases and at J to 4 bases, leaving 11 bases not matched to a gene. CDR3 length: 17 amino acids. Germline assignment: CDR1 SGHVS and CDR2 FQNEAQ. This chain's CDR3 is CASSSSGLAGFYNEQFF. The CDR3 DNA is TGTGCCAGCAGCTCAAGCGGGCTAGCGGGATTTTACAATGAGCAGTTCTTC.

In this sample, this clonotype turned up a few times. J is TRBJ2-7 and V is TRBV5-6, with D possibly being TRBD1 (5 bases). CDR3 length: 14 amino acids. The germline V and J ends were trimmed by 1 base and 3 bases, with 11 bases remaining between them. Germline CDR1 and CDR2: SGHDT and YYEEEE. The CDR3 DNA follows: TGTGCCAGCAGCTTGATAGGGGCTGGCTACGAGCAGTACGTC. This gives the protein CASSLIGAGYEQYV.

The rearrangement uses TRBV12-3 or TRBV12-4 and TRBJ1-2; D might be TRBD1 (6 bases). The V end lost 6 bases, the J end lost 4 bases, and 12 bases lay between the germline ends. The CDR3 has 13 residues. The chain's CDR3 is CASRTQGVYGYTF. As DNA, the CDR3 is TGTGCCAGCAGGACACAGGGCGTCTATGGCTACACCTTC.

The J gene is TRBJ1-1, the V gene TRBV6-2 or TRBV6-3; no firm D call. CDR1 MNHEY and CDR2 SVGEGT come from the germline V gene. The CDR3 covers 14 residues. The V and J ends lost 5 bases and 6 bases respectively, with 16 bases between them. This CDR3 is CASSDVLKEPEAFF. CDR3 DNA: TGTGCCAGCAGTGACGTTCTTAAAGAACCTGAAGCTTTCTTT.

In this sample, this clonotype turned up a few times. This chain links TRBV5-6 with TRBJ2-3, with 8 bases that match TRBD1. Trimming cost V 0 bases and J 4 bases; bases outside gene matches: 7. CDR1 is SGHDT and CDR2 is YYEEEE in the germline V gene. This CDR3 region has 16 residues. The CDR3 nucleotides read TGTGCCAGCAGCTTGGAGAGGACAGGGTTAGCAGATACGCAGTATTTT. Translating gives CASSLERTGLADTQYF. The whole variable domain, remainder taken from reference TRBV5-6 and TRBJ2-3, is DAGVTQSPTHLIKTRGQQVTLRCSPKSGHDTVSWYQQALGQGPQFIFQYYEEEERQRGNFPDRFSGHQFPNYSSELNVNALLLGDSALYLCASSLERTGLADTQYFGPGTRLTVL.

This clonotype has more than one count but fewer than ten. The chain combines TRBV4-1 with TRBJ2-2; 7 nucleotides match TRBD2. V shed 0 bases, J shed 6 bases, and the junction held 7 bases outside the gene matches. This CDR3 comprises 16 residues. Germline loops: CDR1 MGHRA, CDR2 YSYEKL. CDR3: CASSQEGVGGSGELFF. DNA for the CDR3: TGCGCCAGCAGCCAAGAAGGGGTCGGGGGGTCCGGGGAGCTGTTTTTT.

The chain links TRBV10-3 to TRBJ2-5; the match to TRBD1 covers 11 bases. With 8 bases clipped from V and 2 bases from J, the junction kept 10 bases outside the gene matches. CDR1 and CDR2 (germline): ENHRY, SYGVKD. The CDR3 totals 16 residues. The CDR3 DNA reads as TGTGCCATCTCTGGGACAGGGGGAACTGGTCAAGAGACCCAGTACTTC. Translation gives CAISGTGGTGQETQYF.

In DNA form, the CDR3 reads TGTGCCAGCCAATCGTGGGTGGCTATAGCCAAAAACATTCAGTACTTC. It codes for CASQSWVAIAKNIQYF. J is TRBJ2-4 and V is TRBV5-6; D is uncertain. Germline V gene lookup returns CDR1 SGHDT and CDR2 YYEEEE. The CDR3 consists of 16 residues. Trimming stripped 7 bases from V and 0 bases from J, with 17 bases between.

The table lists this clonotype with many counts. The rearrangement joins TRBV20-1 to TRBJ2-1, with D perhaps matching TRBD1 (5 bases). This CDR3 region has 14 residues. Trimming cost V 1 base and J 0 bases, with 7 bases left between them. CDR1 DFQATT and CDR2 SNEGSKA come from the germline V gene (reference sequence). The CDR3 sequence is CSARGQSSYNEQFF. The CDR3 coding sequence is TGCAGTGCTAGAGGACAGAGCTCCTACAATGAGCAGTTCTTC.

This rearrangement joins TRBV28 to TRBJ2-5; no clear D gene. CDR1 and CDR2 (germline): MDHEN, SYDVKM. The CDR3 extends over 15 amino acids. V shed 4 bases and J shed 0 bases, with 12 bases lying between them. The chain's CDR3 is CASSSQLQYQETQYF. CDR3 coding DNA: TGTGCCAGCAGTTCTCAACTCCAGTACCAAGAGACCCAGTACTTC.

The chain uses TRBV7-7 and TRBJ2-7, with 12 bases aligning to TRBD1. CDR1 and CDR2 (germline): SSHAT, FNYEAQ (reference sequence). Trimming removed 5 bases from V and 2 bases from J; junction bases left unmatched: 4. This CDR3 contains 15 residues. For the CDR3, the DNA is TGTGCCAGCAGCACTGGGACAGGGGGCGCCTACGAGCAGTACGTC. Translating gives CASSTGTGGAYEQYV.

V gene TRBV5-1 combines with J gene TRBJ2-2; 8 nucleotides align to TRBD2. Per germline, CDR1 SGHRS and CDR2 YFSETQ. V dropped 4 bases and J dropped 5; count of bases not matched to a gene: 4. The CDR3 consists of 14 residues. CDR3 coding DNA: TGCGCCAGCAGCCCTGGGACTAGTACCGGGGAGCTGTTTTTT. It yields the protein CASSPGTSTGELFF.

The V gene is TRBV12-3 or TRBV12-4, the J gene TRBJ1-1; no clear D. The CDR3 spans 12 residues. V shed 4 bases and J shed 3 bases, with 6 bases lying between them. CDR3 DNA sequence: TGTGCCAGCAGTTCTTGGGACACTGAAGCTTTCTTT. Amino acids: CASSSWDTEAFF.

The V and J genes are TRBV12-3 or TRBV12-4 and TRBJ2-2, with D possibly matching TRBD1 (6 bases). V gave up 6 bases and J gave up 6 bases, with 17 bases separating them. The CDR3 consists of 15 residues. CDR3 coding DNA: TGTGCCAGCAGATTTACCGGGACAAACGCCGGGGAGCTGTTTTTT. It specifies CASRFTGTNAGELFF.

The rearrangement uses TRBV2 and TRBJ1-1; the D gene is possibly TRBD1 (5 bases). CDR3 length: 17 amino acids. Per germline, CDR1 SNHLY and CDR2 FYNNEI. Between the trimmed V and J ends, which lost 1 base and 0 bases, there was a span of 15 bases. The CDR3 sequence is CASSEGQFNGMNTEAFF. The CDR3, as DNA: TGTGCCAGCAGTGAAGGACAGTTCAACGGGATGAACACTGAAGCTTTCTTT.

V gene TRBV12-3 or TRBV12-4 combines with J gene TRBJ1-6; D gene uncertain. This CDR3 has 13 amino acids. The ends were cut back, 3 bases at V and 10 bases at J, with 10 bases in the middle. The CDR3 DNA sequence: TGTGCCAGCAGTTTCGGGGTCGGGTCACCCCTCCACTTT. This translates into CASSFGVGSPLHF.

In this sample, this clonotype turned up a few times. For the CDR3, the DNA is TGCGCCAGCAGCCCCCGGGACTCGTGGTACAATGAGCAGTTCTTC. Amino acids: CASSPRDSWYNEQFF. This sequence joins TRBV5-1 and TRBJ2-1; tentatively, D is TRBD2 (6 bases). The CDR3 sequence is 15 residues long. The V and J ends lost 4 bases and 4 bases respectively, with 15 bases between them. Germline CDR1 reads SGHRS; CDR2 reads YFSETQ.

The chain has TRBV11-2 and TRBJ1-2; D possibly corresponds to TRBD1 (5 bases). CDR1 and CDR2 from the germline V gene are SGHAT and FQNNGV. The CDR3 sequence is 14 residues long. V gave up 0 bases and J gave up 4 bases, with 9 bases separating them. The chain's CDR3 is CASSLEPGGYGYTF. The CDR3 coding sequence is TGTGCCAGCAGCTTAGAGCCGGGGGGCTATGGCTACACCTTC. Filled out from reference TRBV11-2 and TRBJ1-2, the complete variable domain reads EAGVAQSPRYKIIEKRQSVAFWCNPISGHATLYWYQQILGQGPKLLIQFQNNGVVDDSQLPKDRFSAERLKGVDSTLKIQPAKLEDSAVYLCASSLEPGGYGYTFGSGTRLTVV.

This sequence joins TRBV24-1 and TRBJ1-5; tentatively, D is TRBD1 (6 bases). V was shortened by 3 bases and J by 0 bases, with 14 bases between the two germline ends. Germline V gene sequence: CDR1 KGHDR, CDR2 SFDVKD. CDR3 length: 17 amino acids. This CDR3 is CATSDTTGDYSNQPQHF. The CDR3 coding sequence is TGTGCCACCAGTGATACGACAGGAGATTATAGCAATCAGCCCCAGCATTTT.